Below are 24 T cell receptor beta chains sequenced from a single sample in a study of tumor-infiltrating lymphocytes in primary liver carcinoma. The input was around 530 ng total RNA; TCR beta cDNA was made from it with a constant-region primer. Libraries covering TCR beta were generated through three nested multiplex PCR rounds (using a slightly modified ARM-PCR). The first two PCR rounds used TRBV1-TRBV30 forward primers with a C-beta reverse primer, 9 to 11 cycles each. One entry per CDR3 protein results from TCRdb running MiXCR on the multiplex PCR reads. The sample carries 300,000 to 350,000 distinct CDR3 sequences, more than 55% recorded once. Unsorted whole blood yielded blood RNA, and germline DNA was extracted as well. The sample comprised peripheral blood. The receptor source for this set is a young woman with primary liver carcinoma and hepatitis B virus infection.

This clonotype was detected only a few times. The rearrangement links TRBV4-3 to TRBJ2-3, with TRBD2 identical over 12 bases. The V and J ends lost 2 bases and 4 bases, in that order; junction bases with no gene match: 4. CDR1 is LGHNA and CDR2 is YSLEER in the germline V gene. This CDR3 region has 16 residues. In nucleotides, the CDR3 is TGCGCCAGCAGCCAAACGACTAGCGGGAGTGCAGATACGCAGTATTTT. Residues: CASSQTTSGSADTQYF.

With regard to this clonotype: A much larger clone differs by one base, so this may be a read error. V gene TRBV6-5 combines with J gene TRBJ2-6; 7 nucleotides agree with TRBD1. V shed 9 bases and J 0 bases; nucleotides not matched to a gene: 14. The CDR3 sequence is 18 residues long. Germline V gene data show CDR1 as MNHEY and CDR2 as SVGAGI. CDR3 nucleotides: TGTGCCAGAAGCTTGCACAGGGGCGGGTTCTCTGGGGCCAACGTCCTGACTTTC. Its translation: CARSLHRGGFSGANVLTF.

Points on this clonotype: A much larger clone lies a single base off, so this may be a read error. V is TRBV12-3 or TRBV12-4 and J is TRBJ2-1; the D gene is possibly TRBD2 (5 bases). The CDR3 contains 14 residues. V gave up 5 bases and J gave up 8 bases, with 16 bases separating them. The CDR3 coding sequence is TGTGCCAGCAGTCCTCCGGGGAATTCTCATGAGCAGTTCTTC. Residues: CASSPPGNSHEQFF.

This sequence joins TRBV6-1 and TRBJ1-1, with unresolved D. CDR3 size: 15 residues. The germline CDR1 and CDR2 sequences are MNHNS and SASEGT. V was cut by 4 bases and J by 0 bases, with 12 bases left in between. The CDR3 loop reads CASSVRDWMNTEAFF. CDR3 bases: TGTGCCAGCAGTGTCCGGGATTGGATGAACACTGAAGCTTTCTTT.

About this clonotype: Likely a read error: the CDR3 ends without its conserved phenylalanine or tryptophan. The chain combines TRBV7-9 with TRBJ2-7; the D is unclear. CDR1 is SEHNR and CDR2 is FQNEAQ in the germline V gene (reference sequence). The CDR3 runs to 12 residues. V lost 1 base to trimming and J lost 5 bases, with 6 bases between them. The chain's CDR3 is CASSLGTNEQYL. The CDR3 DNA reads as TGTGCCAGCAGCTTAGGAACAAACGAGCAGTACCTC.

The V call is TRBV7-9, the J call TRBJ1-2; the D gene is possibly TRBD1 (5 bases). The CDR3 sequence is 13 residues long. CDR1 is SEHNR and CDR2 is FQNEAQ in the germline V gene (reference sequence). The V gene lost 6 bases and the J gene lost 5 bases, with 13 bases spanning the gap. The CDR3 DNA is TGTGCCAGCAGTTCTGGGACCATGTATGGCTACACCTTC. Amino acids: CASSSGTMYGYTF.

The gene calls are TRBV7-9 and TRBJ2-6, with TRBD1 as a possible D gene (6 bases). The germline CDR1 and CDR2 sequences are SEHNR and FQNEAQ (reference sequence). Trimming took 5 bases from V and 0 from J, leaving 11 bases between them. The CDR3 is 16 residues long. In DNA, the CDR3 is TGTGCCAGCAGCCTCGGGACATCCTCTGGGGCCAACGTCCTGACTTTC. It codes for CASSLGTSSGANVLTF.

With respect to this clonotype: Possible read error: a much larger clone is one base away. The chain employs TRBV6-5 and TRBJ2-1, with TRBD2 matching 8 bases. Trimming removed 7 bases from V and 8 bases from J; junction bases left unmatched: 7. The germline V gene has CDR1 MNHEY and CDR2 SVGAGI. The CDR3 runs 13 residues. CDR3 sequence (DNA): TGTGCCAGCAAGAACGGGAGGGCCTATGAGCAGTTCTTC. Protein sequence: CASKNGRAYEQFF.

A remark on this clonotype: A single base separates this from a much larger clone, so it may be a read error. The CDR3 here is CAAKVSGQGNDEQYF. The CDR3 DNA reads TGTGCCGCCAAGGTATCCGGACAGGGGAACGACGAGCAGTACTTC. This chain uses TRBV6-6 with TRBJ2-7, with 9 bases that match TRBD1. Trimming cost V 11 bases and J 5 bases; bases outside gene matches: 16. Germline assignment: CDR1 MNHNY and CDR2 SVGAGI (reference sequence). This CDR3 contains 15 residues.

In regard to this clonotype: At one boundary the junction diverges from the germline segment, which might be a read error. This sequence joins TRBV4-1 and TRBJ2-2, with unresolved D. The CDR3 extends over 13 amino acids. The germline V gene encodes CDR1 MGHRA and CDR2 YSYEKL. The CDR3 loop reads CANSPSARGELFF. In nucleotides, the CDR3 is TGCGCCAACAGCCCCAGCGCGAGGGGGGAGCTGTTTTTT.

A remark on this clonotype: A read error may explain this, as a much larger clone is one base away. This rearrangement joins TRBV4-1 to TRBJ2-1; the D is unclear. V was clipped by 7 bases and J by 5 bases, with 15 bases between them. This CDR3 contains 14 residues. The germline V gene has CDR1 MGHRA and CDR2 YSYEKL. The CDR3 bases are TGCGCCAGCAACCCCATCGATTACCACAATGAGCAGTTCTTC. Its protein is CASNPIDYHNEQFF.

There are many counts of this clonotype. The chain uses TRBV4-2 and TRBJ2-7, with D uncertain. The CDR3 has 11 amino acids. CDR1 is LGHNA, CDR2 YNFKEQ, per germline. Trimming left V 4 bases short and J 6 bases short, with 7 bases between. Written as DNA, the CDR3 is TGTGCCAGCAGCCCCCTGGGCGAGCAGTACTTC. Its protein product is CASSPLGEQYF.

This rearrangement joins TRBV11-2 to TRBJ2-1; the match to TRBD2 covers 8 bases. CDR3 length equals 15 residues. The germline gives CDR1 SGHAT, CDR2 FQNNGV. The CDR3 region has the DNA TGTACAAGCAGCTTAAAAGCGGGAGAACTGTTTGAGCAGTTCTTC. Its protein is CTSSLKAGELFEQFF.

In regard to this clonotype: At one boundary the junction diverges from the germline segment, which might be a read error. V is TRBV4-3 and J is TRBJ2-2; perhaps TRBD2 as D (5 bases). Germline loops: CDR1 LGHNA, CDR2 YSLEER. There are 12 residues in the CDR3. Here the CDR3 DNA reads TGCGCCAGCAGCCAAGATGACGGGGAGCTGCTTTTT. Its translation is CASSQDDGELLF.

As regards this clonotype: Being one base from a much bigger clone, this may be a read error. This chain links TRBV5-4 with TRBJ2-7, with D tentatively TRBD1 or TRBD2 (5 bases each). Germline V CDR1 and CDR2: SGHNT, YYREEE (reference sequence). This CDR3 region has 15 residues. The CDR3 region has the DNA TGTGCCAGCAGCTTACCGGGACGGCTCTCCTACGAGCGGTACTTC. Its protein product is CASSLPGRLSYERYF.

This clonotype was detected ten times or more. V usage is TRBV11-2 and J usage is TRBJ2-2, with D tentatively TRBD1 (6 bases). V lost 0 bases to trimming and J lost 0 bases, with 11 bases between them. Germline loops: CDR1 SGHAT, CDR2 FQNNGV. This CDR3 contains 17 residues. The CDR3 nucleotides read TGTGCCAGCAGCTTAGATAGAGCAGGGGCGAACACCGGGGAGCTGTTTTTT. This sequence encodes CASSLDRAGANTGELFF.

This clonotype was observed at least ten times. The chain employs TRBV11-1 and TRBJ2-1; D might be TRBD1 (6 bases). The CDR3 is 16 amino acids. Germline CDR1 is SGHAT and CDR2 is FQDESV (reference sequence). Trimming took off 5 bases at V and 8 bases at J, with 22 bases between the two ends. The CDR3 bases are TGTGCCAGCAGCGTACTACAGGGAGCCCTAGGGTATGAGCAGTTCTTC. It codes for CASSVLQGALGYEQFF.

Worth noting for this clonotype: The junction shows a germline mismatch at one end, possibly a read error. The chain is built from TRBV4-3 and TRBJ2-6; TRBD1 might be the D (5 bases). This CDR3 has 15 residues. Germline V CDR1 and CDR2: LGHNA, YSLEER. The CDR3 loop reads CASSQDKAGANLLTF. The CDR3 DNA reads as TGCGCCAGCAGCCAAGATAAAGCTGGGGCCAACCTCCTGACTTTC.

The chain carries TRBV12-5 and TRBJ2-3; a possible D gene is TRBD2 (5 bases). Trimming stripped 0 bases from V and 3 bases from J, with 16 bases between. Germline values: CDR1 LGHNT, CDR2 FRNRAP. This CDR3 has 17 residues. CDR3 nucleotides: TGTGCTAGTGGTTTGGTACTTGTCGGGAAGAAAACAGATACGCAGTATTTT. Amino acids: CASGLVLVGKKTDTQYF.

This clonotype was counted a few times. The rearrangement links TRBV2 to TRBJ1-5, with 12 bases matching TRBD1. The germline V gene has CDR1 SNHLY and CDR2 FYNNEI. Trimming took 6 bases from V and 6 from J; bases not matched to a gene: 6. The CDR3 totals 15 residues. The CDR3, as DNA: TGTGCCAGCAGGGGGACAGGGGGCGCGGGTCAGCCCCAGCATTTT. Its protein product is CASRGTGGAGQPQHF.

In its sample, this clonotype was seen once. The junction shows a germline mismatch at one end, possibly a read error. The genes are TRBV6-5 and TRBJ2-7; 8 bases fit TRBD1. CDR3 length: 17 amino acids. CDR1 is MNHEY and CDR2 is SVGAGI in the germline V gene. CDR3 bases: TGTACCAGCTCCTCAACGGGGCCTGGGCAGGGGGCTTACGAGCAGTACTTC. It translates to CTSSSTGPGQGAYEQYF.

As regards this clonotype: Being one base from a much bigger clone, this may be a read error. For the CDR3, the DNA is TGTGTCAGCAGCCTGGGACAGAACTATGGCTACACCTTC. Translation: CVSSLGQNYGYTF. This chain links TRBV12-3 or TRBV12-4 with TRBJ1-2; 7 nucleotides line up with TRBD1. This CDR3 has 13 amino acids.

On this clonotype: Germline is not matched at one junction end, which may reflect a read error. The rearrangement joins TRBV6-6 to TRBJ1-5; possible D gene TRBD1, 6 bases. In germline, CDR1 is MNHNY, CDR2 SVGAGI (reference sequence). The CDR3 extends over 16 amino acids. The CDR3 DNA follows: TGTGCCAGCAGAAATCAACAGGCTGGGGGCAATCAGCCTCAGCATTTT. Its protein is CASRNQQAGGNQPQHF.

The chain joins TRBV12-1 to TRBJ2-7; no check of the table's D call, TRBD2, against the DNA was made. TRBV12-1 is recorded as a pseudogene. CDR3 length: 16 amino acids. The CDR3 region has the DNA TGTGCAAGCAGCCCAATCGGACTTGTTACCTCCTACGAGCAGTACTTC. Translated: CASSPIGLVTSYEQYF.